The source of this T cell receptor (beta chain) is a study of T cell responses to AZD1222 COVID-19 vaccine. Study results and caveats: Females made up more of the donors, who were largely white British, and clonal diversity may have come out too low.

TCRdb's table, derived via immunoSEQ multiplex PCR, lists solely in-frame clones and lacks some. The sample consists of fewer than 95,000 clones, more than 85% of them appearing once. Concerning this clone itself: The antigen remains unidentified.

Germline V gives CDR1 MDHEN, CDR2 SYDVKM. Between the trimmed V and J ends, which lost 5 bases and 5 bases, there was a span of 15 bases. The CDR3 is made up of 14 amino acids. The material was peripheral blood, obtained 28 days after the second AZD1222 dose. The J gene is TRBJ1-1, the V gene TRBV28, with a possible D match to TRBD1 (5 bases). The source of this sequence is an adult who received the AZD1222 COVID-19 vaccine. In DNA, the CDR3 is TGTGCCAGCAGTGGAGGGGTTTTAAGGACTGAAGCTTTCTTT. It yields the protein CASSGGVLRTEAFF.